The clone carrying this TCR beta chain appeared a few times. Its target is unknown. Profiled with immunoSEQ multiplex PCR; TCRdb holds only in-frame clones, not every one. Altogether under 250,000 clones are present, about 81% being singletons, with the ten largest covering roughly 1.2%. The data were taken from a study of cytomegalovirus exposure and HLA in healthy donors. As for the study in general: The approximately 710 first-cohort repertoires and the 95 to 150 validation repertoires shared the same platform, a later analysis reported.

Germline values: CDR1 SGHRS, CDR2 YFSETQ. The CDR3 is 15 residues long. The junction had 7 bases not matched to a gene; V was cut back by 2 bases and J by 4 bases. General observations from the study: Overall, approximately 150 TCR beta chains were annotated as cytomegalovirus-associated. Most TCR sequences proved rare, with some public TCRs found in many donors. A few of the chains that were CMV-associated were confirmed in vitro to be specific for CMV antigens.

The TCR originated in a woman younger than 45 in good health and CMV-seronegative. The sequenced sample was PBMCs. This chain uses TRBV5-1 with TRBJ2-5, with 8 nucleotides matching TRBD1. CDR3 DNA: TGCGCCAGCAGCTTTACGACAGGGGCGGGAGAGACCCAGTACTTC. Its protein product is CASSFTTGAGETQYF.